This T cell receptor (beta chain) was profiled in a study of T cells in Graves' hyperthyroidism and ophthalmopathy. TCR beta CDR3 sequences were amplified from RNA transcripts. An initial round of RT-PCR targeting the TCR CDR3 relied on the HTBI primer set. TCRdb reprocessed the multiplex PCR reads via MiXCR and lists one record per CDR3 protein. The sample includes some 440,000 distinct CDR3 sequences, around a sixth of them seen just once. The CDR3 contains 18 residues. Germline V CDR1 and CDR2: MNHEY, SVGAGI. V lost 0 bases, J lost 0 bases, and 15 bases lay in between. The receptor was isolated from a woman aged 18-29 years with Graves' hyperthyroidism. The sequencing sample was made of blood. V usage is TRBV6-5 and J usage is TRBJ2-1; possibly TRBD2 for D (6 bases). The DNA of the CDR3 is TGTGCCAGCAGTTACTCTGGGGGGACTTCGAGCTCCTACAATGAGCAGTTCTTC. Translation gives CASSYSGGTSSSYNEQFF.